The clone carrying this T cell receptor beta chain was seen a handful of times. V was trimmed by 6 bases and J by 4 bases, leaving 16 bases between them. Germline loops: CDR1 DFQATT, CDR2 SNEGSKA (reference sequence). CDR3 length equals 14 residues. This entry is derived from a study of blood T cells in healthy people across ages. Sample-barcoded 5' priming and a J-beta primer mix drove a second PCR of about 7 to 11 cycles. TCRdb reprocessed the 5' RACE reads via MiXCR and lists one record per CDR3 protein. The data contain 1.5 million to 2 million distinct CDR3 sequences, 28% of them seen just once; the ten biggest clones take up 7.7%.

The chain links TRBV20-1 to TRBJ2-1; D is undetermined. The sample comprised blood. This clonotype originated in a woman between 25 and 40 years old in good health. CDR3 region: CSARNEDGYNEQFF. The CDR3 nucleotides are TGCAGTGCAAGGAACGAGGACGGGTACAATGAGCAGTTCTTC.